The present T cell receptor beta chain was sequenced within a study of identifying expanded T cells in peripheral blood. Findings of the study overall: Across healthy donors, higher total template counts meant significantly greater roughly 2-week count variance.

With V trimmed by 2 bases and J by 3 bases, 4 bases remained unmatched. Germline CDR1 reads MNHEY; CDR2 reads SMNVEV (reference sequence). CDR3 length: 15 residues. Measured with immunoSEQ multiplex PCR; TCRdb has only the in-frame clones, and not every one. Seen here are tens of thousands of clones, roughly 89% observed once, and the top ten hold about 18%. A remark on this clone: The antigen remains undetermined.

The rearrangement uses TRBV27 and TRBJ1-1, with TRBD1 matching over 9 bases. The receptor was isolated from a person aged 18 to 69 in good health. Sequences were obtained from blood. CDR3 sequence: CASSLGTGMDTEAFF. CDR3 nucleotides: TGTGCCAGCAGTTTAGGGACAGGGATGGACACTGAAGCTTTCTTT.